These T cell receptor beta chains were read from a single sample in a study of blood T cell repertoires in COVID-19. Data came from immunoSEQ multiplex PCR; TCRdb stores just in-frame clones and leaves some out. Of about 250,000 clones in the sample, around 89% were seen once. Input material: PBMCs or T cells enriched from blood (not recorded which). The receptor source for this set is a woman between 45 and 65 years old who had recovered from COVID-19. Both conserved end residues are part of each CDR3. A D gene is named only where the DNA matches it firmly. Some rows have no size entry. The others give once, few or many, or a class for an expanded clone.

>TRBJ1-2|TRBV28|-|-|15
TGTGCCAGCAGTTTAAGGGGCCTCCTTAACTATGGCTACACCTTC
CASSLRGLLNYGYTF
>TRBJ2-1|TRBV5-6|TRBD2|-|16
TGTGCCAGCAGCTTTCGGACTAGCGGGAGGGAGCGTGAGCAGTTCTTC
CASSFRTSGREREQFF
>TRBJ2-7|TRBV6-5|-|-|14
TGTGCCAGCAGTAGGTTAGGCGGTACCTACGAGCAGTACTTC
CASSRLGGTYEQYF
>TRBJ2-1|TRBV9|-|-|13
TGTGCCAGCAGCGACGTGCAGGGGTATGAGCAGTTCTTC
CASSDVQGYEQFF
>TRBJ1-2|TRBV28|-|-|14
TGTGCCAGCAGTTTACCCCGCGGGGACTATGGCTACACCTTC
CASSLPRGDYGYTF
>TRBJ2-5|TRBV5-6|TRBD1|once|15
TGTGCCAGCAGCCCAGGACAGGGCGATCCGGAGACCCAGTACTTC
CASSPGQGDPETQYF
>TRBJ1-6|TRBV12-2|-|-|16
TGTGCAAGTCGCTTAGAAGATAGCTCCTATAATTCACCCCTCCACTTT
CASRLEDSSYNSPLHF
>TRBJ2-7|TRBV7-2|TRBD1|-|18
TGTGCCAGCAGCTTAGGGGATCCAGGGACAGGGTCTCCCTACGAGCAGTACTTC
CASSLGDPGTGSPYEQYF
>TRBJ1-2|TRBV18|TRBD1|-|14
TGTGCCAGCTCACCCTCGGGACAGGGAGAAGGCTACACCTTC
CASSPSGQGEGYTF
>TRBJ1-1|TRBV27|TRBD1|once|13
TGTGCCAGCAGTTTATTGGACAGGGCTGAAGCTTTCTTT
CASSLLDRAEAFF
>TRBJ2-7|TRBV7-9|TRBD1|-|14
TGTGCCAGCAGCCCGGGACAGGGGATCTACGAGCAGTACTTC
CASSPGQGIYEQYF
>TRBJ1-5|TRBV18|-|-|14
TGTGCCAGCTCACCGGGGGGAAGCAATCAGCCCCAGCATTTT
CASSPGGSNQPQHF
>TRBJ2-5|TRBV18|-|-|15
TGTGCCAGCTCACGAACGGACTGGGCCGGAGAAACCCAGTACTTC
CASSRTDWAGETQYF
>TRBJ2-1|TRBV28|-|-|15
TGTGCCAGCAGGGGTCCTTCCGGGAGTCTGAGTGAGCAGTTCTTC
CASRGPSGSLSEQFF
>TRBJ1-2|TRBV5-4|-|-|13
TGTGCCAGCAGCTCCGAGCAGGGGTTTGGCTACACCTTC
CASSSEQGFGYTF
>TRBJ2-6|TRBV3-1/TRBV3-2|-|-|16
TGTGCCAGCAGCCAAGGGGGAGGCTCTGGGGCCAACGTCCTGACTTTC
CASSQGGGSGANVLTF
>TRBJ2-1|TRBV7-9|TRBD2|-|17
TGTGCCAGCAGGCCGGGACTAGCGGGAGTGTTGGTCAATGAGCAGTTCTTC
CASRPGLAGVLVNEQFF
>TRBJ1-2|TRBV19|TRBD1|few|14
TGTGCCAGTAGTGTCGCAGGGGGCACCTATGGCTACACCTTC
CASSVAGGTYGYTF
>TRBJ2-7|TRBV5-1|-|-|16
TGCGCCAGCAGCTTACAATTCCGGGACAACTCCTACGAGCAGTACTTC
CASSLQFRDNSYEQYF
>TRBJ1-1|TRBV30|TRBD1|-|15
TGTGCCTGGAGCCAAGCCGGGACAGGGATTCTTAGAGCTTTCTTT
CAWSQAGTGILRAFF
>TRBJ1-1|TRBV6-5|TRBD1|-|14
TGTGCCAGCAGCCGGGACAGGGTGAACACTGAAGCTTTCTTT
CASSRDRVNTEAFF
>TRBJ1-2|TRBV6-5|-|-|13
TGTGCCAGCAGTCAACAGGAAAATAGAGGCTACACCTTC
CASSQQENRGYTF
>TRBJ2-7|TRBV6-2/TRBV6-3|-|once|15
TGTGCCAGCAGTTACGTACCGAAGGTCGGGGGCGAGCAGTACTTC
CASSYVPKVGGEQYF
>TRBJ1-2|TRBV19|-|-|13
TGTGCCAGTAGTATGGTGCGGGGGGCGGGCTACACCTTC
CASSMVRGAGYTF
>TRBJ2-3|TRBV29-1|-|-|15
TGCAGCGCCAAAACAGGGAGGGGTAGCACAGATACGCAGTATTTT
CSAKTGRGSTDTQYF